These T cell receptor beta chains were read from a single sample in a study of OX40 agonist ivuxolimab in advanced cancers. The repertoire was sequenced with immunoSEQ multiplex PCR; TCRdb's copy has only in-frame clones and lacks some. The sample has 60,000 to 65,000 clones; approximately 90% are singletons. The input for sequencing was CD4+ or CD8+ T cells sorted from blood, taken in a trial of the OX40 agonist ivuxolimab. Receptors were obtained from an adult with an advanced solid tumor such as melanoma, head and neck, liver or kidney cancer. CDR3s include the opening cysteine and the closing phenylalanine or tryptophan. The D gene is left open where the match is weak. Expanded clones are given a class, and other clones once, few, many or no size at all.

j_call clone_size d_call v_call cdr3_aa cdr3_nt
TRBJ2-7 NA TRBD1 TRBV5-1 CASSPGTGVAEQYF TGCGCCAGCAGCCCAGGGACAGGGGTGGCCGAGCAGTACTTC
TRBJ1-1 NA NA TRBV19 CASKENTEAFF TGTGCCAGTAAGGAGAACACTGAAGCTTTCTTT
TRBJ2-2 NA TRBD1 TRBV19 CASSIPGGPTGELFF TGTGCCAGTAGTATACCAGGGGGCCCCACCGGGGAGCTGTTTTTT
TRBJ2-7 NA NA TRBV7-9 CASSTRDSPLIYEQYF TGTGCCAGCAGTACGAGAGACAGTCCCCTTATCTACGAGCAGTACTTC
TRBJ2-3 NA TRBD2 TRBV7-9 CASSSPGLAGTDTQYF TGTGCCAGCAGCTCACCGGGACTAGCGGGAACAGATACGCAGTATTTT
TRBJ1-5 NA NA TRBV4-1 CASSQGTDSYQPQHF TGCGCCAGCAGCCAAGGGACGGACAGCTATCAGCCCCAGCATTTT
TRBJ2-1 NA NA TRBV19 CASKLGPYSYNEQFF TGTGCCAGTAAGTTGGGGCCATACTCCTACAATGAGCAGTTCTTC
TRBJ2-7 NA NA TRBV18 CASSPRLGEQYF TGTGCCAGCTCACCGCGCCTTGGCGAGCAGTACTTC
TRBJ2-5 NA TRBD2 TRBV7-9 CASSLAGAGGFKETQYF TGTGCCAGCAGCTTAGCAGGGGCGGGAGGATTCAAAGAGACCCAGTACTTC
TRBJ2-7 NA NA TRBV25-1 CASGAYEQYF TGTGCCAGTGGGGCCTACGAGCAGTACTTC
TRBJ2-7 once NA TRBV27 CASSARGGEQYF TGTGCCAGCAGTGCTAGGGGAGGCGAGCAGTACTTC
TRBJ2-1 NA TRBD2 TRBV11-2 CASSLRAGGYNEQFF TGTGCCAGCAGCTTAAGAGCGGGAGGGTACAATGAGCAGTTCTTC
TRBJ2-7 few TRBD1 TRBV27 CASSPGQGYEQYF TGTGCCAGCAGTCCCGGACAGGGCTACGAGCAGTACTTC
TRBJ2-3 NA NA TRBV19 CASSMLSTDTQYF TGTGCCAGTAGTATGCTTAGCACAGATACGCAGTATTTT
TRBJ2-1 NA TRBD2 TRBV29-1 CSVDSGSNEQFF TGCAGCGTTGATAGCGGGAGTAATGAGCAGTTCTTC
TRBJ2-7 NA TRBD1 TRBV2 CASSEELTGGAYEQYF TGTGCCAGCAGTGAAGAGCTAACAGGGGGCGCTTACGAGCAGTACTTC
TRBJ2-3 NA TRBD2 TRBV2 CASSGTSGIDTQYF TGTGCCAGCAGTGGGACTAGCGGAATAGATACGCAGTATTTT
TRBJ1-2 NA TRBD1 TRBV7-2 CASSGGDRGNYGYTF TGTGCCAGCAGCGGGGGAGACAGGGGGAACTATGGCTACACCTTC
TRBJ2-7 NA NA TRBV6-5 CASSYGVGLYEQYF TGTGCCAGCAGTTACGGCGTCGGGCTCTACGAGCAGTACTTC
TRBJ1-1 once TRBD1 TRBV6-1 CASSVGQGPYTEAFF TGTGCCAGCAGTGTGGGACAGGGACCCTACACTGAAGCTTTCTTT
TRBJ2-7 NA TRBD1 TRBV27 CASSLGSGQLYEQYF TGTGCCAGCAGTTTAGGGTCGGGACAGCTCTACGAGCAGTACTTC
TRBJ2-7 NA TRBD1 TRBV4-3 CASSQGDIPGQGHRKYF TGCGCCAGCAGCCAAGGGGATATACCGGGACAGGGCCATAGGAAGTACTTC
TRBJ2-1 NA TRBD2 TRBV19 CASSRRLAGASSYNEQFF TGTGCCAGTAGTAGGCGTCTAGCGGGAGCATCGTCCTACAATGAGCAGTTCTTC
TRBJ2-1 once TRBD2 TRBV28 CASTPLGLAAEQFF TGTGCCAGCACCCCTCTTGGACTAGCGGCTGAGCAGTTCTTC
TRBJ2-1 once NA TRBV7-9 CASSLAVRNEQFF TGTGCCAGCAGCTTAGCGGTGAGGAATGAGCAGTTCTTC
TRBJ2-3 NA TRBD2 TRBV2 CASSEWAGAADTQYF TGTGCCAGCAGTGAATGGGCGGGAGCGGCAGATACGCAGTATTTT
TRBJ2-5 NA NA TRBV7-2 CASSLSRGETQYF TGTGCCAGCTCCCTCAGTCGGGGAGAGACCCAGTACTTC
TRBJ2-6 NA NA TRBV6-1 CASSQSLSGANVLTF TGTGCCAGCAGTCAAAGCCTCTCTGGGGCCAACGTCCTGACTTTC
TRBJ2-7 NA TRBD1 TRBV15 CATSRGRQGPYEQYF TGTGCCACCAGCAGAGGAAGACAGGGACCCTACGAGCAGTACTTC
TRBJ2-7 NA TRBD2 TRBV5-8 CASSFGSGHYEQYF TGTGCCAGCAGCTTCGGTAGCGGGCACTACGAGCAGTACTTC
TRBJ2-3 NA NA TRBV5-5 CASSFGYGADTQYF TGTGCCAGCAGCTTCGGTTATGGGGCAGATACGCAGTATTTT
TRBJ1-5 NA TRBD1 TRBV6-5 CASSPRQGLHQPQHF TGTGCCAGCAGCCCCCGACAGGGGCTCCATCAGCCCCAGCATTTT
TRBJ2-7 NA NA TRBV10-3 CAISESGGVAAYEQYF TGTGCCATCAGTGAGTCGGGCGGGGTCGCCGCCTACGAGCAGTACTTC
TRBJ2-3 NA TRBD2 TRBV27 CASSPGTSGTDTQYF TGTGCCAGCAGTCCTGGGACTAGCGGAACAGATACGCAGTATTTT
TRBJ1-1 NA NA TRBV7-9 CASSLGGLGGTEAFF TGTGCCAGCAGCTTAGGGGGCCTGGGAGGGACTGAAGCTTTCTTT
TRBJ1-2 NA NA TRBV7-9 CASSQGSYYGYTF TGTGCCAGCAGTCAGGGGAGTTACTATGGCTACACCTTC
TRBJ2-1 NA TRBD2 TRBV9 CASSVDGTSGRSEQFF TGTGCCAGCAGCGTAGATGGGACTAGCGGGAGAAGTGAGCAGTTCTTC
TRBJ2-1 NA NA TRBV10-2 CASSDWPGGNEQFF TGCGCCAGCAGTGATTGGCCAGGGGGGAATGAGCAGTTCTTC
TRBJ1-2 NA TRBD1 TRBV9 CASSIGTGVYGYTF TGTGCCAGCAGCATAGGGACAGGGGTCTATGGCTACACCTTC
TRBJ1-2 once NA TRBV5-1 CASSLSAGGYTF TGCGCCAGCAGCTTGTCGGCAGGAGGCTACACCTTC
TRBJ1-6 NA NA TRBV6-5 CASSSPGPPYNSPLHF TGTGCCAGCAGTTCCCCTGGACCACCCTATAATTCACCCCTCCACTTT
TRBJ1-5 once NA TRBV27 CASSLSGQNSNQPQHF TGTGCCAGCAGTTTGTCAGGACAGAATAGCAATCAGCCCCAGCATTTT
TRBJ2-3 NA TRBD1 TRBV28 CASSRGQGRTQYF TGTGCCAGCAGTCGTGGACAGGGAAGGACGCAGTATTTT
TRBJ1-5 NA NA TRBV28 CASSRHSKNQPQHF TGTGCCAGCAGTAGACACTCCAAGAATCAGCCCCAGCATTTT
TRBJ2-7 NA TRBD2 TRBV5-6 CASSLATSGNYYEQYF TGTGCCAGCAGCTTGGCCACTAGCGGGAACTACTACGAGCAGTACTTC
TRBJ1-4 NA TRBD1 TRBV9 CASSEGGTGDEKLFF TGTGCCAGCAGCGAGGGAGGGACAGGGGATGAAAAACTGTTTTTT
TRBJ2-1 NA NA TRBV5-1 CASSLGLPLEQFF TGCGCCAGCAGCTTGGGACTACCTCTTGAGCAGTTCTTC
TRBJ1-2 NA NA TRBV2 CASSEPRTGGYTF TGTGCCAGCAGTGAACCTAGGACGGGTGGCTACACCTTC
TRBJ1-2 NA TRBD1 TRBV6-5 CASSYEYRDSGGYTF TGTGCCAGCAGTTACGAGTACCGGGACAGCGGGGGCTACACCTTC
TRBJ2-7 NA NA TRBV11-2 CASSLASDYEQYF TGTGCCAGCAGCTTAGCGTCCGACTACGAGCAGTACTTC
TRBJ2-7 NA NA TRBV9 CASSVGWSSEQYF TGTGCCAGCAGCGTAGGATGGAGCTCCGAGCAGTACTTC
TRBJ1-2 NA NA TRBV9 CASSVGTTVASYTF TGTGCCAGCAGCGTAGGGACGACTGTGGCGAGCTACACCTTC
TRBJ2-7 NA TRBD2 TRBV13 CASSLGLAGVYEQYF TGTGCCAGCAGCTTAGGTCTAGCGGGAGTGTACGAGCAGTACTTC
TRBJ2-7 NA NA TRBV20-1 CSTAAYEQYF TGCAGTACCGCAGCGTACGAGCAGTACTTC
TRBJ2-7 NA NA TRBV6-5 CASSYSSDYEQYF TGTGCCAGCAGTTACTCTTCAGACTACGAGCAGTACTTC
TRBJ1-2 NA NA TRBV4-1 CASSQDAGGYYGYTF TGCGCCAGCAGCCAAGATGCCGGCGGGTACTATGGCTACACCTTC
TRBJ1-4 NA TRBD1 TRBV19 CASKGQRHEKLFF TGTGCCAGTAAGGGACAGCGACATGAAAAACTGTTTTTT
TRBJ1-2 NA TRBD1 TRBV6-6 CASSYIQGEYYGYTF TGTGCCAGCAGTTACATCCAGGGGGAGTATTATGGCTACACCTTC
TRBJ2-3 NA NA TRBV27 CASSLPSRSDTQYF TGTGCCAGCAGTTTACCCTCTAGATCAGATACGCAGTATTTT
TRBJ2-1 NA TRBD2 TRBV28 CASSFPLAGAYSGHEQFF TGTGCCAGCAGTTTTCCGTTAGCGGGAGCCTATTCGGGCCATGAGCAGTTCTTC